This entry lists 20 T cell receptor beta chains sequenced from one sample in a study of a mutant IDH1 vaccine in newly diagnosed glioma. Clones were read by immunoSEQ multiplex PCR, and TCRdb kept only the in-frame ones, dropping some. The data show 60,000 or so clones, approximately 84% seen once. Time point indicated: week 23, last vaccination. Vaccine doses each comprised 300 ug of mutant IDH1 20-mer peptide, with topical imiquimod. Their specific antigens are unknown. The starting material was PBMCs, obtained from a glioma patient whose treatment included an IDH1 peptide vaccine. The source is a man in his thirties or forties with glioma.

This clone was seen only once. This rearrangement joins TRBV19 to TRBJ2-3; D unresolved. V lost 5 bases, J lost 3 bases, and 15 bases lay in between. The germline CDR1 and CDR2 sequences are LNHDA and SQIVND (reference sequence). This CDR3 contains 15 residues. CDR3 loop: CASSALKRSTDTQYF. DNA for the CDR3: TGTGCCAGTAGTGCCTTAAAACGTTCTACAGATACGCAGTATTTT.

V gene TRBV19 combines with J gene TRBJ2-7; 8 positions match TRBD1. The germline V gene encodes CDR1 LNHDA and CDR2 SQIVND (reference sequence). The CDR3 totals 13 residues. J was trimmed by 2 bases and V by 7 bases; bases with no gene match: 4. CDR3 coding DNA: TGTGCCAGTAAGTCGACAGGGGCCTACGAGCAGTACTTC. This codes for CASKSTGAYEQYF.

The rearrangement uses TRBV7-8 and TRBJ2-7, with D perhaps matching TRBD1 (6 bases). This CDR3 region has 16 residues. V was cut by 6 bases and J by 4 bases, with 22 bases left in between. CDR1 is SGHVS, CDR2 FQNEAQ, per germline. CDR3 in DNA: TGTGCCAGCAGACCCTCGGTGCGGCAGGGGTTTTACGAGCAGTACTTC. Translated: CASRPSVRQGFYEQYF.

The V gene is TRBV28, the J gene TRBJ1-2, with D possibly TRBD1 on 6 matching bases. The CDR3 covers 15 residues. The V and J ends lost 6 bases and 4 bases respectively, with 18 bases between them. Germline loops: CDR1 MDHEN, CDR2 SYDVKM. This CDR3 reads CASSTPQGSGYGYTF. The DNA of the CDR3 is TGTGCCAGCAGCACTCCCCAGGGGTCGGGCTATGGCTACACCTTC.

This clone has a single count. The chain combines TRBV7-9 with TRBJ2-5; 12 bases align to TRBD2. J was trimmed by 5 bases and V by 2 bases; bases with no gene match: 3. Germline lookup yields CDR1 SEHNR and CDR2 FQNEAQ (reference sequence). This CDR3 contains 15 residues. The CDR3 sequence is CASSLRTSGVETQYF. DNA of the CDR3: TGTGCCAGCAGCTTAAGGACTAGCGGGGTTGAGACCCAGTACTTC.

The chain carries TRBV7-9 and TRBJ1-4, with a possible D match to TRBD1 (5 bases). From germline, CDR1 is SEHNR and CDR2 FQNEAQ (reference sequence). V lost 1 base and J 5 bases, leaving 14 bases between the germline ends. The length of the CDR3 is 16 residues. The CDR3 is CASSLVVLGPNEKLFF. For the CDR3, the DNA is TGTGCCAGCAGCTTAGTGGTATTGGGGCCGAATGAAAAACTGTTTTTT.

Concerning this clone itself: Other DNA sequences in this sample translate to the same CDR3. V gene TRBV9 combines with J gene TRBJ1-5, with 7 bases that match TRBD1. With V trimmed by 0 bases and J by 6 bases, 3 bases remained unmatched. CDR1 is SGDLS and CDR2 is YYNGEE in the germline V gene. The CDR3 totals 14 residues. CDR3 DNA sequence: TGTGCCAGCAGCGTAGGAGGGGGCGGTCAGCCCCAGCATTTT. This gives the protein CASSVGGGGQPQHF.

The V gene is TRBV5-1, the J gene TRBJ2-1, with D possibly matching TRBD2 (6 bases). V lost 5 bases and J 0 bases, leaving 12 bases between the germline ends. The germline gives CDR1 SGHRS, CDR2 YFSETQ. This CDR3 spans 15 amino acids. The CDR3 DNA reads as TGCGCCAGCAGTCGTGGAGGGAGCTCCTACAATGAGCAGTTCTTC. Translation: CASSRGGSSYNEQFF. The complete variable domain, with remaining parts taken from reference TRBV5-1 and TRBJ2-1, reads KAGVTQTPRYLIKTRGQQVTLSCSPISGHRSVSWYQQTPGQGLQFLFEYFSETQRNKGNFPGRFSGRQFSNSRSEMNVSTLELGDSALYLCASSRGGSSYNEQFFGPGTRLTVL.

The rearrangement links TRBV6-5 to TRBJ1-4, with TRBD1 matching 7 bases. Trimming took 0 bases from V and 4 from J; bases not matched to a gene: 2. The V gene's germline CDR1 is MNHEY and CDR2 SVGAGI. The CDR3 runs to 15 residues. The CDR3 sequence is CASSYSTGFNEKLFF. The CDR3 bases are TGTGCCAGCAGTTACTCGACAGGGTTTAATGAAAAACTGTTTTTT.

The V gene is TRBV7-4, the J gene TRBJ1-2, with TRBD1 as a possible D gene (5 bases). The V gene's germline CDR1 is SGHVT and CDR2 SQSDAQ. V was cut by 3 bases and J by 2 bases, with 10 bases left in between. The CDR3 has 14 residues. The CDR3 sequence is CASSFPEGNYGYTF. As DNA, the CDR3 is TGTGCCAGCAGCTTCCCGGAGGGGAACTATGGCTACACCTTC.

CDR3 amino acids: CATSRGKETQYF. CDR3 coding DNA: TGTGCCACCAGCAGGGGAAAAGAGACCCAGTACTTC. J is TRBJ2-5 and V is TRBV15, with D unclear. The germline V gene has CDR1 LNHNV and CDR2 YYDKDF (reference sequence). Between the trimmed V and J ends, which lost 3 bases and 3 bases, there was a span of 5 bases. The length of the CDR3 is 12 residues.

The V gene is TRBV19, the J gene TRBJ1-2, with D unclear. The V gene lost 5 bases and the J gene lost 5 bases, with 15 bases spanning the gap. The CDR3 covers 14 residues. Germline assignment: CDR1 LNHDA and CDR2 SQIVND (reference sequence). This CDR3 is CASSSAGRGYGYTF. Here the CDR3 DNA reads TGTGCCAGTAGTTCGGCAGGAAGAGGGTATGGCTACACCTTC.

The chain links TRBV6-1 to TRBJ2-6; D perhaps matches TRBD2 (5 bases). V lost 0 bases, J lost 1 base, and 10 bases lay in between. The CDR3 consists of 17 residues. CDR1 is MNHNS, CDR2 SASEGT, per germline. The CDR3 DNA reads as TGTGCCAGCAGTGAAGCGCTTCGGACTTCTGGGGCCAACGTCCTGACTTTC. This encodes CASSEALRTSGANVLTF.

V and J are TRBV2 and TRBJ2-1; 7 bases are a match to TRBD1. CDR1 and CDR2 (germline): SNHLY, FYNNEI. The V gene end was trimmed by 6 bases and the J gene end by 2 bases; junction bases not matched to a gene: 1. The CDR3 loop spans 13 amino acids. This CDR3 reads CASSQGAYNEQFF. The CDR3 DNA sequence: TGTGCCAGCAGCCAGGGGGCCTACAATGAGCAGTTCTTC.

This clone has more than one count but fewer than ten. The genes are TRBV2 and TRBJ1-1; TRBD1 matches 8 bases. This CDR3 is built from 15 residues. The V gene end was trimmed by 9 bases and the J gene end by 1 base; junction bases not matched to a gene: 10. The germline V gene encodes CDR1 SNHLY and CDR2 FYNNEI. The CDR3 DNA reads TGTGCCAGTAGCGTTAGGACAGGGTCGAACACTGAAGCTTTCTTT. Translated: CASSVRTGSNTEAFF.

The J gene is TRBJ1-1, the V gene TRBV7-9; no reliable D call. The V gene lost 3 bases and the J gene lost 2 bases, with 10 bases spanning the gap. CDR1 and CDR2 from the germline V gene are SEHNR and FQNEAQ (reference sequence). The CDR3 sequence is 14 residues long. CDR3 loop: CASSFAGDNTEAFF. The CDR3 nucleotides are TGTGCCAGCAGCTTCGCAGGTGATAACACTGAAGCTTTCTTT.

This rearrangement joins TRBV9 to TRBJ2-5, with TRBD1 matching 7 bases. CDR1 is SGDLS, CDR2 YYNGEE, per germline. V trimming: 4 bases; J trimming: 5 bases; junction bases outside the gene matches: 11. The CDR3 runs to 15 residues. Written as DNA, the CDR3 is TGTGCCAGCAGCCTTTGGACAGGAGAGAGGGAGACCCAGTACTTC. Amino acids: CASSLWTGERETQYF.

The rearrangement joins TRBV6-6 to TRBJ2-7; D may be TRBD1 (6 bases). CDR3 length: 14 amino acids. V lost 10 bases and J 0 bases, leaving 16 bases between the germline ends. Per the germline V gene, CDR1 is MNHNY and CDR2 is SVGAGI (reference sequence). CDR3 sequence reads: CAITGTPFSYEQYF. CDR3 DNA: TGTGCCATCACTGGGACACCTTTCTCCTACGAGCAGTACTTC.

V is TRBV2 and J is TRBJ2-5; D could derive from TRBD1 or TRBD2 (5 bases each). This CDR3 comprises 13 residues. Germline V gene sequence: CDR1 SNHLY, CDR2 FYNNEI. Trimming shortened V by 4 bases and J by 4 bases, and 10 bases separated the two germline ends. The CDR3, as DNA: TGTGCCAGCAGTGTATCTGGGACAGAGACCCAGTACTTC. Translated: CASSVSGTETQYF.

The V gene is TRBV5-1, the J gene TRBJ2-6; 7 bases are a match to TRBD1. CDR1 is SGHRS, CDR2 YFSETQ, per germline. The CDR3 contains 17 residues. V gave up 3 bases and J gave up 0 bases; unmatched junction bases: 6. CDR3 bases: TGCGCCAGCAGCTCCGGGACAGTGTACTCTGGGGCCAACGTCCTGACTTTC. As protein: CASSSGTVYSGANVLTF.